A single sample is the source of the 11 T cell receptor beta chains below, sequenced in a study of shared T cell receptors in the human thymus. The repertoire was sequenced with immunoSEQ multiplex PCR; TCRdb's copy has only in-frame clones and lacks some. The sample includes roughly 710,000 clones, roughly 85% of them seen just once. This sample also appeared in a second study, on human thymus T cells.

Material for sequencing was thymocytes. The source is a girl under three years old with a congenital heart defect.

The chain employs TRBV7-9 and TRBJ2-7; 8 bases agree with TRBD1. Germline assignment: CDR1 SEHNR and CDR2 FQNEAQ (reference sequence). The junction had 3 bases not matched to a gene; V was cut back by 1 base and J by 4 bases. This CDR3 contains 14 residues. In nucleotides, the CDR3 is TGTGCCAGCAGCTTAGAGGACAGGGTATACGAGCAGTACTTC. Protein product: CASSLEDRVYEQYF.

V gene TRBV15 combines with J gene TRBJ1-5; D is ambiguous. Germline CDR1 and CDR2: LNHNV and YYDKDF (reference sequence). The CDR3 consists of 14 residues. V was shortened by 0 bases and J by 6 bases, with 9 bases between the two germline ends. The CDR3 DNA sequence: TGTGCCACCAGCAGAGATCAGGAAGGTCAGCCCCAGCATTTT. This encodes CATSRDQEGQPQHF.

The chain carries TRBV28 and TRBJ2-1; 7 nucleotides match TRBD2. Losses at the gene ends were 6 bases for V and 3 bases for J; bases not matched to a gene: 5. In germline, CDR1 is MDHEN, CDR2 SYDVKM. The CDR3 totals 14 residues. CDR3 nucleotide sequence: TGTGCCAGCAGCGAGCGGGGAGTCTACAATGAGCAGTTCTTC. Translated, it gives CASSERGVYNEQFF.

The chain combines TRBV7-6 with TRBJ2-1; the match to TRBD2 covers 8 bases. The CDR3 sequence is 15 residues long. Trimming cost V 2 bases and J 5 bases; bases outside gene matches: 5. Germline-derived CDR1 and CDR2 are SGHVS and FNYEAQ. The CDR3 DNA reads TGTGCCAGCAGCTTATCTAGCGGGCATAACAATGAGCAGTTCTTC. Its translation is CASSLSSGHNNEQFF. Full variable domain (outside the CDR3, taken from reference TRBV7-6 and TRBJ2-1): GAGVSQSPRYKVTKRGQDVALRCDPISGHVSLYWYRQALGQGPEFLTYFNYEAQQDKSGLPNDRFSAERPEGSISTLTIQRTEQRDSAMYRCASSLSSGHNNEQFFGPGTRLTVL.

The chain recombines TRBV6-5 with TRBJ1-4; TRBD1 matches at 7 bases. V lost 0 bases, J lost 3 bases, and 1 base stayed unmatched. The V gene's germline CDR1 is MNHEY and CDR2 SVGAGI. CDR3 length: 15 amino acids. The CDR3 nucleotides read TGTGCCAGCAGTTACTCGGGACAGTCTAATGAAAAACTGTTTTTT. Translation gives CASSYSGQSNEKLFF.

This rearrangement joins TRBV5-1 to TRBJ1-3, with 8 bases fitting TRBD1. CDR1 is SGHRS and CDR2 is YFSETQ in the germline V gene. The CDR3 contains 17 residues. Trimming cost V 2 bases and J 0 bases; bases outside gene matches: 7. The CDR3 is CASSFGTGFYSGNTIYF. The CDR3 DNA reads TGCGCCAGCAGCTTCGGGACAGGCTTCTACTCTGGAAACACCATATATTTT.

The chain links TRBV7-4 to TRBJ1-1, with 12 positions matching TRBD1. Germline CDR1 and CDR2: SGHVT and SQSDAQ. There are 17 residues in the CDR3. With V trimmed by 1 base and J by 1 base, 4 bases remained unmatched. Written as DNA, the CDR3 is TGTGCCAGCAGCTTAGAAGGGACAGGGGGCAGGAACACTGAAGCTTTCTTT. It is translated as CASSLEGTGGRNTEAFF.

Remarks on this clone: The sample has other DNA sequences that encode this CDR3 too. In nucleotides, the CDR3 is TGCGCCAGCAGCTTGGGGGACAGGGGCTACACCTTC. It yields the protein CASSLGDRGYTF. This chain uses TRBV5-1 with TRBJ1-2, with 8 bases identical to TRBD1. Germline CDR1 is SGHRS and CDR2 is YFSETQ. The CDR3 is 12 amino acids. J lost 8 bases, V lost 0 bases, and 0 bases had no gene match.

The sample holds one count of this clone. The gene calls are TRBV7-6 and TRBJ1-5; 8 nucleotides align to TRBD1. CDR1 is SGHVS and CDR2 is FNYEAQ in the germline V gene. Trimming cost V 1 base and J 5 bases; bases outside gene matches: 10. The CDR3 loop spans 17 amino acids. CDR3 amino acids: CASSLGALQGGYQPQHF. Written as DNA, the CDR3 is TGTGCCAGCAGCTTAGGGGCCCTACAGGGGGGGTATCAGCCCCAGCATTTT.

This rearrangement joins TRBV7-3 to TRBJ2-1, with 11 nucleotides matching TRBD1. The length of the CDR3 is 15 residues. Germline V gene lookup returns CDR1 SGHTA and CDR2 FQGTGA. V dropped 3 bases and J dropped 7; count of bases not matched to a gene: 5. CDR3 residues: CASSFGTGGRNEQFF. The DNA of the CDR3 is TGTGCCAGCAGCTTTGGGACAGGGGGGCGGAATGAGCAGTTCTTC.

A word on this clone: The germline gene is not matched at one end of the junction; a read error may be the cause. The identical CDR3 is also encoded by other nucleotide sequences in the sample. The chain recombines TRBV5-1 with TRBJ1-6; TRBD1 might be the D (6 bases). Germline CDR1 SGHRS, CDR2 YFSETQ. This CDR3 spans 13 amino acids. The CDR3 region is CASKRQGNSPLHF. CDR3 sequence (DNA): TGCGCCAGCAAAAGGCAGGGGAATTCCCCCCTCCACTTT.